A selection of T cell receptor beta chains follows, all from one sample in a study of blood T cell repertoires in COVID-19. Libraries were prepared by immunoSEQ multiplex PCR; TCRdb keeps only in-frame clonotypes and omits some of them. The sample shows fewer than 150,000 clones, just under 85% of them seen only once. Sample: peripheral blood. The source is a woman aged 45-65 years with acute or convalescent COVID-19. The CDR3 runs from the conserved cysteine through the conserved F or W. D genes are given only for firm matches. The listing skips clone size in some rows; elsewhere it reads once, few, many or a size class.

clone size	V gene	D gene	J gene	CDR3 protein	CDR3 DNA
NA	TRBV6-6	NA	TRBJ1-5	CASTMTEYSNQPQHF	TGTGCCAGCACCATGACAGAATATAGCAATCAGCCCCAGCATTTT
once	TRBV25-1	TRBD1	TRBJ1-2	CASSSRTGGNGYTF	TGTGCCAGCAGTTCTAGGACAGGGGGCAATGGCTACACCTTC
NA	TRBV27	TRBD1	TRBJ1-6	CASSFRGGASYNSPLHF	TGTGCCAGCAGTTTTCGAGGGGGCGCCTCCTATAATTCACCCCTCCACTTT
NA	TRBV5-1	NA	TRBJ1-2	CASSLAAGIGYGYTF	TGCGCCAGCAGCTTGGCCGCAGGGATCGGCTATGGCTACACCTTC
NA	TRBV6-1	NA	TRBJ2-3	CASSELSSITPDTQYF	TGTGCCAGCAGTGAATTGTCTAGTATTACTCCAGATACGCAGTATTTT
NA	TRBV6-5	NA	TRBJ1-5	CASSWKGGFQPQHF	TGTGCCAGCAGTTGGAAGGGAGGATTTCAGCCCCAGCATTTT
few	TRBV6-1	TRBD1	TRBJ2-7	CASSEAGQGYEQYF	TGTGCCAGCAGTGAAGCGGGACAGGGTTACGAGCAGTACTTC
NA	TRBV19	NA	TRBJ1-1	CASSITGNTEAFF	TGTGCCAGTAGTATAACAGGGAACACTGAAGCTTTCTTT
few	TRBV19	TRBD2	TRBJ2-2	CASRTSPITGELFF	TGTGCCTCCAGGACTAGCCCTATCACCGGGGAGCTGTTTTTT
NA	TRBV28	NA	TRBJ1-2	CASSPPGGLGYTF	TGTGCCAGCAGTCCCCCGGGGGGGTTAGGCTACACCTTC
NA	TRBV9	TRBD1	TRBJ1-6	CASSVGTEFSPLHF	TGTGCCAGCAGCGTCGGGACAGAGTTTTCACCCCTCCACTTT
once	TRBV6-5	TRBD1	TRBJ2-1	CASRTYRGEQFF	TGTGCCAGCAGAACCTACAGGGGTGAGCAGTTCTTC
NA	TRBV25-1	TRBD1	TRBJ2-4	CASVAGTGGTSSKNIQYF	TGTGCCAGCGTAGCGGGGACAGGGGGGACAAGTTCCAAAAACATTCAGTACTTC
NA	TRBV6-5	NA	TRBJ1-1	CASRSKSQGNTEAFF	TGTGCCAGCAGGTCAAAGTCCCAGGGGAACACTGAAGCTTTCTTT
few	TRBV19	TRBD2	TRBJ2-7	CATARGAGGNYEQYF	TGTGCCACTGCTCGGGGAGCGGGGGGCAACTACGAGCAGTACTTC
once	TRBV19	TRBD2	TRBJ2-2	CASSPSPGTSIATGELFF	TGTGCCAGTAGCCCAAGTCCGGGGACTAGCATAGCCACCGGGGAGCTGTTTTTT
once	TRBV19	NA	TRBJ1-4	CASRDKAPEKLFF	TGTGCCAGCCGGGACAAGGCCCCAGAAAAACTGTTTTTT
NA	TRBV18	NA	TRBJ1-2	CASSPDRQIYGYTF	TGTGCCAGCTCACCCGATCGACAGATCTATGGCTACACCTTC
NA	TRBV5-1	NA	TRBJ1-1	CASSLGGNTEAFF	TGCGCCAGCAGCTTGGGCGGGAACACTGAAGCTTTCTTT
NA	TRBV7-2	NA	TRBJ1-2	CASSLQGSGNYGYTF	TGTGCCAGCAGCTTACAGGGGAGTGGTAACTATGGCTACACCTTC
NA	TRBV6-6	TRBD1	TRBJ1-1	CASSLTGANTEAFF	TGTGCCAGCAGTTTGACAGGGGCTAACACTGAAGCTTTCTTT
few	TRBV11-2	NA	TRBJ2-7	CASSLKSLGGYEQYF	TGTGCCAGCAGCTTAAAATCTTTGGGGGGATACGAGCAGTACTTC
NA	TRBV27	NA	TRBJ1-1	CASSTDGTPNTEAFF	TGTGCCAGCAGTACGGACGGGACTCCGAACACTGAAGCTTTCTTT
NA	TRBV3-1/TRBV3-2	TRBD2	TRBJ2-7	CASSRIGTSGGAYEQYF	TGTGCCAGCAGCCGGATCGGGACTAGCGGGGGCGCCTACGAGCAGTACTTC
NA	TRBV2	NA	TRBJ1-2	CASSEGDRGVLVYGYTF	TGTGCCAGCAGTGAGGGTGACAGAGGAGTATTAGTCTATGGCTACACCTTC
NA	TRBV28	NA	TRBJ2-2	CASRKIDSDTGELFF	TGTGCCAGCAGAAAAATAGATTCGGACACCGGGGAGCTGTTTTTT
NA	TRBV27	NA	TRBJ1-5	CASSDSYSNQPQHF	TGTGCCAGCAGCGACAGCTATAGCAATCAGCCCCAGCATTTT
NA	TRBV3-1/TRBV3-2	TRBD1	TRBJ1-2	CASSLRTGGLGYTF	TGTGCCAGCAGCCTGAGGACAGGGGGTCTTGGCTACACCTTC
NA	TRBV4-1	NA	TRBJ2-1	CASRGYGSYNEQFF	TGCGCCAGTCGGGGATATGGCTCCTACAATGAGCAGTTCTTC
once	TRBV30	TRBD1	TRBJ2-7	CAWSVTGGPYEQYF	TGTGCCTGGAGTGTAACAGGGGGCCCCTACGAGCAGTACTTC
NA	TRBV19	NA	TRBJ1-1	CASSGGGRVVNTEAFF	TGTGCCAGTAGTGGGGGAGGACGGGTTGTGAACACTGAAGCTTTCTTT
NA	TRBV18	TRBD1	TRBJ1-5	CASSQDRVSNQPQHF	TGTGCCAGCTCACAAGACAGGGTAAGCAATCAGCCCCAGCATTTT
NA	TRBV5-4	NA	TRBJ1-2	CASSLLDTSQGGYTF	TGTGCCAGCAGCCTACTGGACACCAGCCAGGGGGGCTACACCTTC